Each of the 20 T cell receptor beta chains below was sequenced from the same sample in a study of CD8 T cells in ankylosing spondylitis. General study results and limits: Ankylosing spondylitis blood appeared to carry a characteristic TCR beta motif of roughly eight highly homologous variants.

Which antigens these TCRs recognize remains unknown. TCRdb independently ran MiXCR on the 5' RACE reads; one entry per CDR3 protein. The sample consists of over 450,000 distinct CDR3 sequences, 10% to 15% of them appearing once. Sequenced input: blood, either unsorted or a sorted T cell fraction (not recorded which). These receptors originate from a male donor with ankylosing spondylitis.

This clonotype was counted between two and nine times. The V call is TRBV6-5, the J call TRBJ1-4; D may be TRBD1 (5 bases). CDR3 length: 16 amino acids. Germline CDR1 MNHEY, CDR2 SVGAGI. The ends were cut back, 0 bases at V and 0 bases at J, with 8 bases in the middle. CDR3 protein: CASSYSWTTTNEKLFF. The CDR3 nucleotides read TGTGCCAGCAGTTACTCGTGGACAACAACTAATGAAAAACTGTTTTTT.

This clonotype was seen a handful of times. The chain joins TRBV5-1 to TRBJ2-5, with 10 bases aligning to TRBD1. The germline gives CDR1 SGHRS, CDR2 YFSETQ. The CDR3 totals 15 residues. V lost 4 bases, J lost 1 base, and 4 bases stayed unmatched. CDR3 nucleotides: TGCGCCAGCAGCGGCTGGGACAGGGGCCAAGAGACCCAGTACTTC. It yields the protein CASSGWDRGQETQYF.

This clonotype was seen only a few times. The rearrangement uses TRBV12-3 or TRBV12-4 and TRBJ2-5; 11 nucleotides align to TRBD1. The CDR3 sequence is 15 residues long. The V segment lost 5 bases and the J segment 3 bases; nucleotides outside the gene matches: 5. This CDR3 is CASSQGTGGEETQYF. Here the CDR3 DNA reads TGTGCCAGCAGTCAGGGGACAGGGGGTGAAGAGACCCAGTACTTC.

This clonotype has a count of ten or more. This chain joins TRBV12-3 or TRBV12-4 and TRBJ2-1; no firm D call. The CDR3 consists of 12 residues. V was pared by 6 bases and J by 8 bases, with 11 bases between. Here the CDR3 DNA reads TGTGCCAGCAGCCCCCCCAGTTATGAGCAGTTCTTC. Translated, it gives CASSPPSYEQFF.

This clonotype has ten or more counts. The chain combines TRBV29-1 with TRBJ2-6; D unclear. V lost 0 bases to trimming and J lost 3 bases, with 3 bases between them. The germline CDR1 and CDR2 sequences are SQVTM and ANQGSEA. This CDR3 region has 13 residues. The CDR3: CSVEESGANVLTF. DNA of the CDR3: TGCAGCGTTGAAGAAAGTGGGGCCAACGTCCTGACTTTC. The full variable domain, its missing parts supplied by reference TRBV29-1 and TRBJ2-6, is SAVISQKPSRDICQRGTSLTIQCQVDSQVTMMFWYRQQPGQSLTLIATANQGSEATYESGFVIDKFPISRPNLTFSTLTVSNMSPEDSSIYLCSVEESGANVLTFGAGSRLTVL.

The genes are TRBV5-5 and TRBJ2-7; 7 positions match TRBD1. The J segment lost 2 bases and the V segment lost 4 bases, leaving 3 bases of the junction unmatched. Germline V gene data show CDR1 as SGHKS and CDR2 as YYEKEE (reference sequence). The CDR3 consists of 13 residues. The CDR3 loop reads CASSPGTAYEQYV. In nucleotides, the CDR3 is TGTGCCAGCAGCCCTGGGACAGCCTACGAGCAGTACGTC.

The table lists this clonotype with many counts. The gene calls are TRBV7-9 and TRBJ1-4; 7 bases match TRBD1. The CDR3 sequence is 14 residues long. Germline trimming cut 5 bases from V and 5 bases from J; bases unmatched to any gene: 5. The germline CDR1 and CDR2 sequences are SEHNR and FQNEAQ (reference sequence). The chain's CDR3 is CASSPGTENEKLFF. DNA for the CDR3: TGTGCCAGCAGCCCAGGGACAGAAAATGAAAAACTGTTTTTT.

This clonotype was counted a few times. V and J are TRBV12-3 or TRBV12-4 and TRBJ1-1; 9 bases are a match to TRBD1. V lost 7 bases, J lost 0 bases, and 9 bases stayed unmatched. The CDR3 is 16 amino acids. CDR3 residues: CASTTDRGAMNTEAFF. The CDR3 coding sequence is TGTGCCAGCACCACTGACAGGGGGGCCATGAACACTGAAGCTTTCTTT.

This clonotype was counted only a few times. The V gene is TRBV3-1, the J gene TRBJ2-7; 8 positions match TRBD1. Germline V gene data show CDR1 as LGHDT and CDR2 as YNNKEL (reference sequence). The CDR3 is 12 amino acids. V lost 4 bases to trimming and J lost 8 bases; unmatched junction nucleotides: 4. The CDR3 reads CASSPWTGQQYF. As DNA, the CDR3 is TGTGCCAGCAGCCCCTGGACAGGGCAGCAGTACTTC.

The chain recombines TRBV20-1 with TRBJ1-4; D is ambiguous. Trimming took off 5 bases at V and 1 base at J, with 14 bases between the two ends. The CDR3 runs 15 residues. The germline V gene encodes CDR1 DFQATT and CDR2 SNEGSKA (reference sequence). In DNA, the CDR3 is TGCAGTGCTGGGAGGGTTTTGGGAACTAATGAAAAACTGTTTTTT. It codes for CSAGRVLGTNEKLFF.

The V gene is TRBV10-3, the J gene TRBJ2-7, with 7 bases fitting TRBD1. CDR1 and CDR2 (germline): ENHRY, SYGVKD. V lost 5 bases and J lost 0; bases outside the gene matches: 4. There are 14 residues in the CDR3. The CDR3 loop is CAISWTGYSYEQYF. CDR3 bases: TGTGCCATCAGTTGGACAGGATACTCCTACGAGCAGTACTTC.

The CDR3 loop is CASSQYDRVEDTQYF. CDR3 coding DNA: TGCGCCAGCAGCCAATACGACAGGGTGGAAGATACGCAGTATTTT. V and J are TRBV4-1 and TRBJ2-3, with 7 nucleotides matching TRBD1. There are 15 residues in the CDR3. Germline V gives CDR1 MGHRA, CDR2 YSYEKL. V shed 2 bases, J shed 5 bases, and the junction held 7 bases outside the gene matches.

The table lists this clonotype with many counts. The V and J genes are TRBV27 and TRBJ1-2; 7 nucleotides match TRBD1. Germline V lookup: CDR1 MNHEY, CDR2 SMNVEV (reference sequence). After removal of 7 bases from V and 8 bases from J, the junction contained 10 bases not matched to a gene. The CDR3 is made up of 13 amino acids. The CDR3 bases are TGTGCCAGCACAAGGGGGCACGGATCCGGCTACACCTTC. It specifies CASTRGHGSGYTF.

The sample holds many counts of this clonotype. The chain joins TRBV20-1 to TRBJ2-2; 8 bases map to TRBD2. There are 14 residues in the CDR3. The ends lost 4 bases at V and 3 bases at J; junction bases unmatched: 4. Germline lookup yields CDR1 DFQATT and CDR2 SNEGSKA (reference sequence). The chain's CDR3 is CSAKRGLDTGELFF. The CDR3 nucleotides are TGCAGTGCTAAGCGGGGGTTAGACACCGGGGAGCTGTTTTTT.

The rearrangement joins TRBV18 to TRBJ1-3; the match to TRBD1 covers 8 bases. V lost 3 bases and J lost 4; bases outside the gene matches: 2. Germline CDR1 reads KGHSH; CDR2 reads LQKENI. This CDR3 has 14 amino acids. The CDR3 protein is CASSPTGVGNTIYF. In DNA, the CDR3 is TGTGCCAGCTCACCGACAGGGGTCGGAAACACCATATATTTT. The whole variable domain, filled in from reference TRBV18 and TRBJ1-3, reads NAGVMQNPRHLVRRRGQEARLRCSPMKGHSHVYWYRQLPEEGLKFMVYLQKENIIDESGMPKERFSAEFPKEGPSILRIQQVVRGDSAAYFCASSPTGVGNTIYFGEGSWLTVV.

This clonotype was seen a few times. J is TRBJ1-2 and V is TRBV5-1; D is possibly TRBD1 (5 bases). The CDR3 is 14 residues long. V lost 4 bases to trimming and J lost 4 bases, with 14 bases between them. Germline CDR1 SGHRS, CDR2 YFSETQ. The CDR3 sequence: CASSARDQSYGYTF. CDR3 nucleotides: TGCGCCAGCAGCGCCCGGGACCAAAGCTATGGCTACACCTTC. The whole variable domain, remainder taken from reference TRBV5-1 and TRBJ1-2, is KAGVTQTPRYLIKTRGQQVTLSCSPISGHRSVSWYQQTPGQGLQFLFEYFSETQRNKGNFPGRFSGRQFSNSRSEMNVSTLELGDSALYLCASSARDQSYGYTFGSGTRLTVV.

This clonotype was counted a few times. This sequence joins TRBV6-1 and TRBJ2-3, with D tentatively TRBD1 (5 bases). The CDR3 is 14 residues long. V shed 1 base and J shed 4 bases, with 9 bases lying between them. The V gene's germline CDR1 is MNHNS and CDR2 SASEGT. In DNA, the CDR3 is TGTGCCAGCAGTGAAGGGGGCCTGTCAGATACGCAGTATTTT. Amino acid sequence: CASSEGGLSDTQYF.

The gene calls are TRBV20-1 and TRBJ2-2, with D perhaps TRBD1 (5 bases). Deletions cut 3 bases from V and 1 base from J, with 9 bases between. This CDR3 region has 14 residues. The germline CDR1 and CDR2 sequences are DFQATT and SNEGSKA (reference sequence). The CDR3 region is CSASVQGNTGELFF. The CDR3 DNA sequence: TGCAGTGCTAGTGTGCAGGGGAACACCGGGGAGCTGTTTTTT.

The chain uses TRBV20-1 and TRBJ2-1, with TRBD1 identical over 11 bases. J was trimmed by 4 bases and V by 0 bases; bases with no gene match: 2. The germline CDR1 and CDR2 sequences are DFQATT and SNEGSKA (reference sequence). CDR3 size: 15 residues. CDR3 in amino acids: CSAREGQGGYNEQFF. The DNA for the CDR3 is TGCAGTGCTAGAGAGGGACAGGGGGGATACAATGAGCAGTTCTTC.

This clonotype was observed a handful of times. The rearrangement links TRBV2 to TRBJ2-1, with 8 bases aligning to TRBD2. CDR1 is SNHLY and CDR2 is FYNNEI in the germline V gene. This CDR3 has 14 residues. V dropped 10 bases and J dropped 2; count of bases not matched to a gene: 7. CDR3 bases: TGTGCCACCCAAGCGGGAGCAGCCTACAATGAGCAGTTCTTC. This gives the protein CATQAGAAYNEQFF.